Shown below are 24 T cell receptor beta chains from a single sample sequenced in a study of tumor-infiltrating lymphocytes in oesophageal squamous cell carcinoma. TCRdb ran MiXCR on the PCR reads and lists one entry per CDR3 protein. The table records about 22,000 distinct CDR3 sequences, around 37% of them present only once. The sample consisted of esophageal tumor tissue. The receptors originated from a female donor with esophageal squamous cell carcinoma.

The V gene is TRBV7-6, the J gene TRBJ2-5; a weak D match, TRBD2 (6 bases). Germline CDR1 SGHVS, CDR2 FNYEAQ. CDR3 length: 16 residues. V was clipped by 5 bases and J by 11 bases, with 27 bases between them. CDR3 nucleotides: TGTGCCAGCAGCCCTATTTATGCCGGGGGTCGTAATGAGCAGTACTTC. Encoded protein: CASSPIYAGGRNEQYF. The complete variable domain, with remaining parts taken from reference TRBV7-6 and TRBJ2-5, reads GAGVSQSPRYKVTKRGQDVALRCDPISGHVSLYWYRQALGQGPEFLTYFNYEAQQDKSGLPNDRFSAERPEGSISTLTIQRTEQRDSAMYRCASSPIYAGGRNEQYFGPGTRLLVL.

This clonotype was seen repeatedly, ten times or more. The chain is built from TRBV28 and TRBJ2-7, with 10 bases lining up with TRBD1. J gave up 1 base and V 2 bases, and 5 bases lay outside the gene matches. The CDR3 is made up of 16 amino acids. Germline V gene sequence: CDR1 MDHEN, CDR2 SYDVKM. CDR3 DNA: TGTGCCAGCAGTTTACCCGGGACAGGGGATTCCTACGAGCAGTACTTC. Protein: CASSLPGTGDSYEQYF.

V gene TRBV11-2 combines with J gene TRBJ2-2; no reliable D call. The CDR3 has 11 amino acids. The germline gives CDR1 SGHAT, CDR2 FQNNGV. V was trimmed by 6 bases and J by 6 bases, leaving 5 bases between them. CDR3 in DNA: TGTGCCAGCAGTTTATCCGGGGAGCTGTTTTTT. Protein: CASSLSGELFF.

As to this clonotype: Germline and junction disagree at one end, which may indicate a read error. The CDR3 here is CASSLAGGETQYF. The DNA of the CDR3 is TGTGCTAGCAGCTTAGCGGGGGGAGAGACCCAGTACTTC. The chain recombines TRBV7-6 with TRBJ2-5, with 10 bases that match TRBD2. The CDR3 loop spans 13 amino acids. Germline assignment: CDR1 SGHVS and CDR2 FNYEAQ.

This clonotype was detected ten times or more. The chain is built from TRBV7-6 and TRBJ2-3; 15 nucleotides align to TRBD2. Trimming cost V 1 base and J 8 bases; bases outside gene matches: 4. The CDR3 has 16 amino acids. Germline CDR1 reads SGHVS; CDR2 reads FNYEAQ. CDR3 region: CASSLGGLAGGGTQYF. The CDR3 coding sequence is TGTGCCAGCAGCTTAGGGGGACTAGCGGGAGGTGGTACGCAGTATTTT.

V is TRBV7-2 and J is TRBJ2-6, with 13 nucleotides matching TRBD2. Near its end, the DNA agrees better with TRBJ2-7, so the J call may be wrong. CDR3 size: 16 residues. Germline CDR1 is SGHTA and CDR2 is FQGNSA. The CDR3 DNA is TGTGCCAGCAGCCTAAGGACTAGCGGGGGTAGGGATGAGCAGTACTTC. This encodes CASSLRTSGGRDEQYF.

V usage is TRBV11-2 and J usage is TRBJ2-3; TRBD2 matches at 7 bases. CDR3 size: 15 residues. Germline V CDR1 and CDR2: SGHAT, FQNNGV. Trimming removed 4 bases from V and 0 bases from J; junction bases left unmatched: 4. CDR3: CASSSLAASTDTQYF. In nucleotides, the CDR3 is TGTGCCAGCAGCTCGCTAGCGGCTAGCACAGATACGCAGTATTTT.

This sequence joins TRBV6-1 and TRBJ1-1; D is undetermined. V was trimmed by 5 bases and J by 0 bases, leaving 13 bases between them. There are 15 residues in the CDR3. CDR1 and CDR2 from the germline V gene are MNHNS and SASEGT. The CDR3 region has the DNA TGTGCCAGCAGTAATTTACGAGTCTTGAACACTGAAGCTTTCTTT. Translating gives CASSNLRVLNTEAFF.

This clonotype occurred many times. The chain joins TRBV3-1 to TRBJ2-1, with 11 positions matching TRBD2. The ends lost 5 bases at V and 7 bases at J; junction bases unmatched: 4. Germline CDR1 LGHDT, CDR2 YNNKEL (reference sequence). The CDR3 is 14 residues long. The CDR3 region has the DNA TGTGCCAGCAGCGCGCCTAGCGGGAGGAATGAGCAGTTCTTC. As protein: CASSAPSGRNEQFF.

J is TRBJ2-5 and V is TRBV7-2; D uncertain. Per germline, CDR1 SGHTA and CDR2 FQGNSA. The CDR3 is 11 amino acids. The V end lost 5 bases, the J end lost 9 bases, and 10 bases lay between the germline ends. CDR3 DNA sequence: TGTGCCAGCAGCCAAAGGCAGGCCCAGTACTTC. Translated, it gives CASSQRQAQYF.

This chain connects TRBV5-6 to TRBJ2-3; 9 nucleotides match TRBD2. The CDR3 spans 14 residues. Germline CDR1 and CDR2: SGHDT and YYEEEE. Germline trimming cut 3 bases from V and 1 base from J; bases unmatched to any gene: 0. Here the CDR3 DNA reads TGTGCCAGCAGCTGGACTAGCGGCACAGATACGCAGTATTTT. It encodes CASSWTSGTDTQYF.

The J gene is TRBJ1-1, the V gene TRBV6-1; 8 positions agree with TRBD1. This CDR3 spans 15 amino acids. Germline assignment: CDR1 MNHNS and CDR2 SASEGT. The J segment lost 6 bases and the V segment lost 5 bases, leaving 11 bases of the junction unmatched. CDR3 DNA sequence: TGTGCCAGCAGTCGAAGACAGGGGACGGGCCCTGAAGCTTTCTTT. It codes for CASSRRQGTGPEAFF.

The V and J genes are TRBV18 and TRBJ2-1, with 12 bases that match TRBD2. V lost 1 base and J lost 7; bases outside the gene matches: 5. CDR3 length equals 16 residues. Germline CDR1 is KGHSH and CDR2 is LQKENI. CDR3 protein: CASSPQLTSGRNEQFF. CDR3 in DNA: TGTGCCAGCTCACCACAACTTACTAGCGGGAGGAATGAGCAGTTCTTC.

The rearrangement joins TRBV7-2 to TRBJ2-1; no firm D call. Judging by the DNA end, TRBJ2-7 fits better; the J call may be wrong. Germline V lookup: CDR1 SGHTA, CDR2 FQGNSA. This CDR3 is 14 amino acids long. The CDR3, as DNA: TGTGCCAGCAGCCCCCGGTGGTCCCCCTACGAGCAGTACTTC. Its translation: CASSPRWSPYEQYF.

This clonotype was counted at least ten times. The chain links TRBV6-1 to TRBJ1-5; a possible D gene is TRBD1 (5 bases). This CDR3 has 18 residues. Germline V gene data show CDR1 as MNHNS and CDR2 as SASEGT. Trimming removed 5 bases at V and 0 bases at J, with 20 bases between. The CDR3 DNA is TGTGCCAGCAGTAGGGATATCGTCCAGGGTCATAGCAATCAGCCCCAGCATTTT. Translation: CASSRDIVQGHSNQPQHF.

This clonotype was counted only a few times. CDR3 amino acids: CASSLGGTGGTYEQYF. CDR3 nucleotide sequence: TGTGCCAGCAGTTTAGGCGGGACAGGGGGGACCTACGAGCAGTACTTC. The rearrangement uses TRBV12-3 or TRBV12-4 and TRBJ2-5, with 11 bases identical to TRBD1. The J call could be wrong; TRBJ2-7 is a better fit for the DNA end. The CDR3 is 16 residues long.

V usage is TRBV7-6 and J usage is TRBJ2-3; 13 positions match TRBD2. Germline V lookup: CDR1 SGHVS, CDR2 FNYEAQ. Unmatched junction bases numbered 12, after V lost 4 bases and J lost 14 bases. This CDR3 is built from 15 residues. CDR3 nucleotide sequence: TGTGCCAGCAGCTCCGGGACTAGCGGGAAGGTGGAGCTGTATTTT. It encodes CASSSGTSGKVELYF.

This chain connects TRBV7-2 to TRBJ2-2; D possibly corresponds to TRBD2 (7 bases). The CDR3 extends over 17 amino acids. Per germline, CDR1 SGHTA and CDR2 FQGNSA. Deletions cut 7 bases from V and 3 bases from J, with 21 bases between. CDR3: CASNEWGGARHTGELFF. In DNA form, the CDR3 reads TGTGCCAGCAACGAATGGGGGGGGGCGCGCCACACCGGGGAGCTGTTTTTT.

The chain uses TRBV12-3 or TRBV12-4 and TRBJ2-1; D is uncertain. The J call may be mistaken, given a closer DNA end match to TRBJ2-5. This CDR3 region has 14 residues. The CDR3 nucleotides are TGTGCCAGCAGTTCCGAGGCTAATAGGGAGACCCAGTACTTC. This sequence encodes CASSSEANRETQYF.

This clonotype was detected many times. The rearrangement uses TRBV10-3 and TRBJ1-4; D ambiguous. CDR1 and CDR2 from the germline V gene are ENHRY and SYGVKD. CDR3 size: 13 residues. V was shortened by 7 bases and J by 0 bases, with 6 bases between the two germline ends. This CDR3 reads CAIKSATNEKLFF. The CDR3 DNA is TGTGCCATCAAGAGCGCAACTAATGAAAAACTGTTTTTT.

This clonotype was seen at least ten times. The chain links TRBV5-6 to TRBJ2-1; D is perhaps TRBD2 (6 bases). The V gene's germline CDR1 is SGHDT and CDR2 YYEEEE. Trimming removed 1 base from V and 7 bases from J, with 12 bases in between. The CDR3 has 14 amino acids. The CDR3 spells CASSLPGVGNEQFF. DNA of the CDR3: TGTGCCAGCAGCTTGCCGGGAGTGGGGAATGAGCAGTTCTTC.

This clonotype was recorded at least ten times. The chain links TRBV14 to TRBJ2-1; a weak D match, TRBD2 (7 bases). Trimming cost V 3 bases and J 8 bases, with 23 bases left between them. Germline assignment: CDR1 SGHDN and CDR2 FVKESK. This CDR3 comprises 17 residues. Here the CDR3 DNA reads TGTGCCAGCAGCCATGGCCGGTGGGGGGGCCGGGTCCATGAGCAGTTCTTC. Amino acid sequence: CASSHGRWGGRVHEQFF.

The genes are TRBV3-1 and TRBJ1-2; 7 nucleotides match TRBD1. Germline-derived CDR1 and CDR2 are LGHDT and YNNKEL (reference sequence). V shed 3 bases and J 8 bases; nucleotides not matched to a gene: 9. The CDR3 has 14 amino acids. CDR3: CASSQPQGSQGYTF. CDR3 nucleotides: TGTGCCAGCAGCCAGCCACAGGGGTCGCAAGGCTACACCTTC.

In its sample, this clonotype ranks as medium-sized. One end of the junction does not line up with germline, which may come from a read error. The chain has TRBV7-2 and TRBJ2-5; unclear D gene. This CDR3 is built from 13 residues. Germline V gives CDR1 SGHTA, CDR2 FQGNSA. The CDR3 nucleotides read TGTGCCAGCAGCTTAGCGCGGTCCTCGCCCCTCCACTTC. Translation gives CASSLARSSPLHF.